One and the same sample provided the 21 T cell receptor beta chains below, sequenced in a study of chemoradiotherapy in HPV16-positive cancers. Profiled with immunoSEQ multiplex PCR; TCRdb holds only in-frame clones, not every one. This sample has roughly 29,000 clones, with 91% found just once. The source material was blood, sampled from a patient who underwent chemoradiotherapy. These receptor sequences come from a human donor with HPV-associated anogenital cancer.

The chain employs TRBV18 and TRBJ2-7, with 8 bases identical to TRBD1. The CDR3 has 16 residues. Germline V gene sequence: CDR1 KGHSH, CDR2 LQKENI. Trimming cost V 5 bases and J 6 bases; bases outside gene matches: 15. The CDR3 bases are TGTGCCAGCTCATCTTGGACAGGGAGAAGTGTGCTCGAGCAGTACTTC. Protein product: CASSSWTGRSVLEQYF.

This clone was seen a single time. The gene calls are TRBV4-2 and TRBJ2-3; TRBD2 aligns across 10 bases. Germline-derived CDR1 and CDR2 are LGHNA and YNFKEQ. The V and J ends lost 1 base and 5 bases, in that order; junction bases with no gene match: 18. This CDR3 has 20 residues. The chain's CDR3 is CASSQVQAGGQITLRDTQYF. CDR3 nucleotide sequence: TGTGCCAGCAGCCAAGTTCAAGCGGGGGGGCAAATCACTTTAAGAGATACGCAGTATTTT.

This chain links TRBV5-6 with TRBJ2-7, with D perhaps TRBD1 (5 bases). Germline CDR1 reads SGHDT; CDR2 reads YYEEEE. The length of the CDR3 is 13 residues. Deletions cut 1 base from V and 1 base from J, with 6 bases between. The CDR3 is CASSLQGSYEQYF. The CDR3 DNA reads as TGTGCCAGCAGCTTGCAGGGATCCTACGAGCAGTACTTC. The full variable domain, its missing parts supplied by reference TRBV5-6 and TRBJ2-7, is DAGVTQSPTHLIKTRGQQVTLRCSPKSGHDTVSWYQQALGQGPQFIFQYYEEEERQRGNFPDRFSGHQFPNYSSELNVNALLLGDSALYLCASSLQGSYEQYFGPGTRLTVT.

This clone was seen a handful of times. V gene TRBV7-8 combines with J gene TRBJ2-7; 7 nucleotides agree with TRBD1. This CDR3 spans 13 amino acids. Trimming cost V 5 bases and J 5 bases; bases outside gene matches: 6. Germline V gives CDR1 SGHVS, CDR2 FQNEAQ. CDR3 in amino acids: CASSTQGRNEQYF. The CDR3 DNA is TGTGCCAGCAGCACACAGGGGCGGAACGAGCAGTACTTC.

The CDR3 sequence: CASSLGRQGVHEQYF. The CDR3 bases are TGTGCCAGCAGTTTGGGGAGACAGGGGGTCCACGAGCAGTACTTC. The rearrangement uses TRBV27 and TRBJ2-7; 9 bases map to TRBD1. The germline V gene encodes CDR1 MNHEY and CDR2 SMNVEV (reference sequence). The V gene end was trimmed by 3 bases and the J gene end by 5 bases; junction bases not matched to a gene: 8. CDR3 length: 15 amino acids.

The chain links TRBV5-6 to TRBJ1-5, with D perhaps matching TRBD1 (5 bases). The V end was cut by 3 bases, the J end by 6 bases, with 10 bases between. There are 13 residues in the CDR3. Germline CDR1 is SGHDT and CDR2 is YYEEEE. The CDR3 here is CASSSRAAQPQHF. The CDR3 region has the DNA TGTGCCAGCAGCTCCAGGGCTGCTCAGCCCCAGCATTTT.

This chain uses TRBV13 with TRBJ2-3; no clear D gene. The germline CDR1 and CDR2 sequences are PRHDT and FYEKMQ (reference sequence). The CDR3 sequence is 15 residues long. V lost 5 bases and J lost 3, with 15 bases in between. DNA of the CDR3: TGTGCCAGCAGCCCCGAAGGGTCACGAACAGATACGCAGTATTTT. This sequence encodes CASSPEGSRTDTQYF.

In nucleotides, the CDR3 is TGCGCCAGCAGCGCGGGACAGGGGATAGGGGATTCACCCCTCCACTTT. Amino acid sequence: CASSAGQGIGDSPLHF. The chain has TRBV5-1 and TRBJ1-6, with 10 positions matching TRBD1. CDR1 is SGHRS, CDR2 YFSETQ, per germline. The V gene end was trimmed by 4 bases and the J gene end by 8 bases; junction bases not matched to a gene: 9. The CDR3 has 16 residues.

The chain links TRBV9 to TRBJ2-5; maybe TRBD2 (5 bases). Trimming left V 0 bases short and J 4 bases short, with 10 bases between. Looked up from germline, CDR1 is SGDLS and CDR2 is YYNGEE. The CDR3 sequence is 14 residues long. CDR3 nucleotides: TGTGCCAGCAGCGTAGGGTTCCGGGGAGAGACCCAGTACTTC. This encodes CASSVGFRGETQYF.

The chain is built from TRBV6-6 and TRBJ2-1; TRBD1 or TRBD2 may be the D gene (6 bases each). Germline loops: CDR1 MNHNY, CDR2 SVGAGI (reference sequence). The germline V and J ends were trimmed by 3 bases and 5 bases, with 11 bases remaining between them. The CDR3 extends over 14 amino acids. The CDR3 DNA is TGTGCCAGCAGTTATAGGGGGGAAAACAATGAGCAGTTCTTC. It yields the protein CASSYRGENNEQFF.

The V and J genes are TRBV2 and TRBJ2-3; the match to TRBD2 covers 9 bases. Germline CDR1 is SNHLY and CDR2 is FYNNEI. V lost 3 bases to trimming and J lost 3 bases; unmatched junction nucleotides: 4. CDR3 length: 15 amino acids. CDR3 residues: CASSEREGGTDTQYF. In nucleotides, the CDR3 is TGTGCCAGCAGTGAGCGGGAGGGCGGAACAGATACGCAGTATTTT.

The V call is TRBV15, the J call TRBJ2-3, with D maybe TRBD2 (5 bases). The V gene's germline CDR1 is LNHNV and CDR2 YYDKDF (reference sequence). The CDR3 consists of 17 residues. Trimming took 3 bases from V and 5 from J, leaving 21 bases between them. The CDR3 here is CATSSPYLASGRDTQYF. DNA of the CDR3: TGTGCCACCAGCAGTCCGTACCTGGCGAGCGGTCGAGATACGCAGTATTTT.

J is TRBJ2-3 and V is TRBV2; TRBD2 aligns across 7 bases. The V and J ends lost 5 bases and 2 bases, in that order; junction bases with no gene match: 7. CDR3 size: 15 residues. Germline assignment: CDR1 SNHLY and CDR2 FYNNEI. The CDR3 nucleotides read TGTGCCAGCAGTATAGCGGGCTATCACACAGATACGCAGTATTTT. Protein sequence: CASSIAGYHTDTQYF.

In this sample, this clone turned up once. The V gene is TRBV12-5, the J gene TRBJ2-5, with unresolved D. V was shortened by 5 bases and J by 5 bases, with 6 bases between the two germline ends. The CDR3 extends over 11 amino acids. The germline V gene has CDR1 LGHNT and CDR2 FRNRAP. The CDR3 DNA follows: TGTGCTAGTGGTCCCCCCGAGACCCAGTACTTC. Its protein product is CASGPPETQYF.

The rearrangement links TRBV7-9 to TRBJ2-2; D is perhaps TRBD2 (6 bases). The V and J ends lost 11 bases and 5 bases respectively, with 12 bases between them. The CDR3 is made up of 12 amino acids. Germline CDR1 SEHNR, CDR2 FQNEAQ (reference sequence). CDR3 protein: CAPTRGTGELFF. The CDR3 region has the DNA TGTGCCCCGACGCGGGGAACCGGGGAGCTGTTTTTT.

This chain links TRBV18 with TRBJ2-3; no reliable D call. The CDR3 has 15 amino acids. With 1 base removed from V and 2 bases from J, the gap between germline ends came to 10 bases. The germline V gene has CDR1 KGHSH and CDR2 LQKENI. The CDR3 DNA follows: TGTGCCAGCTCACCACGGGCTGGGAACACAGATACGCAGTATTTT. Translation gives CASSPRAGNTDTQYF.

The chain recombines TRBV30 with TRBJ1-3, with no clear D. CDR1 is GTSNPN, CDR2 SVGIG, per germline (reference sequence). Trimming left V 8 bases short and J 0 bases short, with 8 bases between. CDR3 length: 12 residues. CDR3 DNA sequence: TGTGCCATAGGGAACTCTGGAAACACCATATATTTT. Translating gives CAIGNSGNTIYF.

As DNA, the CDR3 is TGTGCCAGCAGCCAGCGGGGGGGCCGAGGCGGGGAGCTGTTTTTT. This gives the protein CASSQRGGRGGELFF. The genes are TRBV4-2 and TRBJ2-2; TRBD2 aligns across 9 bases. The ends lost 3 bases at V and 7 bases at J; junction bases unmatched: 6. The CDR3 is made up of 15 amino acids. Germline V gene sequence: CDR1 LGHNA, CDR2 YNFKEQ.

The CDR3 here is CASSLNRNEKLFF. The CDR3 DNA reads TGTGCCAGCAGCTTGAACAGAAATGAAAAACTGTTTTTT. This chain links TRBV5-4 with TRBJ1-4; no definite D call. Trimming cost V 1 base and J 5 bases, with 6 bases left between them. Germline CDR1 and CDR2: SGHNT and YYREEE (reference sequence). The length of the CDR3 is 13 residues.

The V and J genes are TRBV28 and TRBJ2-1; D remains ambiguous. CDR3 size: 11 residues. Germline V gives CDR1 MDHEN, CDR2 SYDVKM. The V end was cut by 3 bases, the J end by 7 bases, with 4 bases between. The CDR3 DNA sequence: TGTGCCAGCAGTTTCCCGAATGAGCAGTTCTTC. Its translation is CASSFPNEQFF.

The chain joins TRBV30 to TRBJ1-1; 7 nucleotides match TRBD1. CDR1 is GTSNPN, CDR2 SVGIG, per germline (reference sequence). V trimming: 2 bases; J trimming: 8 bases; junction bases outside the gene matches: 5. This CDR3 spans 12 amino acids. DNA for the CDR3: TGTGCCTGGAGTCCCCAGGGGGAAGAAGCTTTCTTT. Residues: CAWSPQGEEAFF.